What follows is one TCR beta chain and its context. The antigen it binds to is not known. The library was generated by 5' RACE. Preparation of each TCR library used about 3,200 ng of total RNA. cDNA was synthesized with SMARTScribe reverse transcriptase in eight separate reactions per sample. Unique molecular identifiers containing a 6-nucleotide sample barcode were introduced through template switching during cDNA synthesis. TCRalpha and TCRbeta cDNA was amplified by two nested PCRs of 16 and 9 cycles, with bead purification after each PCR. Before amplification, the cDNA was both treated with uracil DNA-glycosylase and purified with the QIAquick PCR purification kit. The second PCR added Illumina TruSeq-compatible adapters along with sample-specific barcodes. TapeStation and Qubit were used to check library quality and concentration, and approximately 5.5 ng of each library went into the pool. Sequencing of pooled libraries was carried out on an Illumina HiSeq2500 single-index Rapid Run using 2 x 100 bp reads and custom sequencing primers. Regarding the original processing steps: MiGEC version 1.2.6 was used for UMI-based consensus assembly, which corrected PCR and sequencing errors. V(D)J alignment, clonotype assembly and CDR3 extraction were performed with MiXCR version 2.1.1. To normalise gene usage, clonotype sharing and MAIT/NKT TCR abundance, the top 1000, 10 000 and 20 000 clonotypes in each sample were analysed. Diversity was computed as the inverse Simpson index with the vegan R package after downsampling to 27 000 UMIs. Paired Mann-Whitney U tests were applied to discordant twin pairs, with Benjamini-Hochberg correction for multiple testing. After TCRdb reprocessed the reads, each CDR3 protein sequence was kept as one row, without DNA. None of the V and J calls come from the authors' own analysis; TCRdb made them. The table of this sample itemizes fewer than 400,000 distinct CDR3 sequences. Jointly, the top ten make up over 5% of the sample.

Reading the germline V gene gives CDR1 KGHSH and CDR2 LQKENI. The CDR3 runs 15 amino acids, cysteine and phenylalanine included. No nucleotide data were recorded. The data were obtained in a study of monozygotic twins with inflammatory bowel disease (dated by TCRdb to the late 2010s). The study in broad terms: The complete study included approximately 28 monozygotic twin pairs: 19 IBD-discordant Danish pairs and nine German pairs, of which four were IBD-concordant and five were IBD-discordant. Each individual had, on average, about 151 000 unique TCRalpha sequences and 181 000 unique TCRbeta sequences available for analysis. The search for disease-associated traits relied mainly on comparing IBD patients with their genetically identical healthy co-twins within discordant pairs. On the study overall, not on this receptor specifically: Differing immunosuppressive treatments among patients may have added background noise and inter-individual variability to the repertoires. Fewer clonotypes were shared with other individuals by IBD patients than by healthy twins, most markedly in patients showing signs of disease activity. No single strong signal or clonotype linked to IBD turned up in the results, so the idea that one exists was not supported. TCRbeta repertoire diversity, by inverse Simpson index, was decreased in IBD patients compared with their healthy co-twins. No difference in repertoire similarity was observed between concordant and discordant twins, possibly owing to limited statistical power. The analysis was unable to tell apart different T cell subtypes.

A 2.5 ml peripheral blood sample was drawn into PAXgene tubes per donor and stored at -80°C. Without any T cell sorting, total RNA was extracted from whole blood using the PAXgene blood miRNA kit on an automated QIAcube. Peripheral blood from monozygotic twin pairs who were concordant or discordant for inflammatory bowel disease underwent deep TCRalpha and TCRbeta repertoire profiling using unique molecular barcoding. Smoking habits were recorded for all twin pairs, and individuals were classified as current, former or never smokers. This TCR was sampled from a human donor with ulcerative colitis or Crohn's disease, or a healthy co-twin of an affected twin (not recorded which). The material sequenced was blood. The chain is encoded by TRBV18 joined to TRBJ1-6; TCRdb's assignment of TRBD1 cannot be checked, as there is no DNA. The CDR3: CASSPTGQSNSPLHF.